This T cell receptor beta chain appears in the sequencing data of a study of OX40 agonist ivuxolimab in advanced cancers. Background on the whole study: Ivuxolimab, which targeted the costimulatory receptor OX40 (CD134), was an agonistic, fully human IgG2 monoclonal antibody. Of the approximately 50 dose-escalation patients, hepatocellular carcinoma was present in around 20, melanoma in around 15, renal cell carcinoma in 9 and head and neck cancer in 9. Partial responses occurred in three dose-escalation patients: two with cutaneous melanoma and one with hepatocellular carcinoma. A male proportion of about 79% and a mean age of 60 years, ranging from about 20 to 80, were recorded for the dose-escalation cohort. Peripheral TCRbeta sequencing was intended to test whether TCR sequence diversity was altered and clonal T-cell expansion was caused by ivuxolimab. Patients were allowed to have had prior anti-PD-1, anti-PD-L1 or anti-CTLA-4 therapy, and around 40% of the dose-escalation patients had previously received checkpoint inhibitors. The paper covers the monotherapy dose-escalation part of the phase I ivuxolimab trial, which included N of about 50 patients. Intravenous ivuxolimab was administered to patients every 2 weeks at six dose levels: 0.01, 0.1, 0.3, 1.5, 3 and 10 mg/kg. What the work shows at the level of the full study, not this receptor alone: In the 0.1-3.0 mg/kg groups, partial responders were among the patients with the lowest normalized peripheral clonal expansion, particularly in CD8+ T cells. The antigen specificity of the peripheral T cells that underwent clonal expansion was not determined. After ivuxolimab, more expanded clones were found on average in CD8+ T cells than in CD4+ T cells. Low levels of normalized T-cell clonal expansion were also shown by some nonresponding patients. At doses of 0.1 to 3.0 mg/kg, clonal expansion of both CD4+ and CD8+ blood T cells was observed from baseline to week 6.

To sequence the TCRbeta CDR3 region, genomic DNA was isolated from the sorted cells. The immunoSEQ Assay was used to sequence the TCRbeta CDR3 regions. TCRdb obtained this table from immuneACCESS and retained in-frame rearrangements with V and J assigned. These tables miss some clones; where compared with another copy, unresolved V genes account for less than half of the shortfall, and the remainder is unexplained. The sample profile shows about 61,000 clones; over 80% of them were found once. The biggest ten clones account for roughly 3.4% of the sample. The trial excluded patients who had a history of autoimmune disease or who were on systemic immunosuppression. Peripheral blood for TCR sequencing was collected from all dose cohorts at baseline, on cycle 4 day 1, and on cycle 7 day 1. The samples were drawn from a first-in-human, open-label, multicenter phase I dose-escalation trial of ivuxolimab. Adults with locally advanced or metastatic melanoma, renal cell carcinoma, hepatocellular carcinoma or head and neck squamous cell carcinoma were enrolled in the trial. Before TCR sequencing, CD4+ T cells and CD8+ T cells were sorted from peripheral blood as separate populations.

From a lookup of the germline V gene, CDR1 and CDR2 are MNHNS and SASEGT. V ends up 11 bases short and J 4 bases short, with an unmatched junction base count of 8. The CDR3 goes from the cysteine to the phenylalanine over 14 residues. CDR3 DNA only is kept here, 42 bases in frame from base 1. To note about this clone: Its cognate antigen has yet to be identified. Qualities for individual bases were not recorded, and no much larger clone is one base off.

This TCR derives from an adult with an advanced solid tumor such as melanoma, head and neck, liver or kidney cancer. The sample consisted of CD4+ or CD8+ T cells sorted from blood, taken in a trial of the OX40 agonist ivuxolimab. The chain uses TRBV6-1 and TRBJ2-1, with 10 middle bases fitting TRBD2. The sequenced DNA is TGTGCCGTACGATCTAGCGGGGGTTACAATGAGCAGTTCTTC. Its translation is CAVRSSGGYNEQFF.